This T cell receptor (beta chain) originates from a study of blood T cell repertoires in COVID-19. Study as a whole: T cells, B-cell-depleted T cells, or PBMCs supplied cDNA or gDNA.

Everyone who took part was roughly 18 to 95 years old, and they came from over 20 US areas. Measured with immunoSEQ multiplex PCR; TCRdb has only the in-frame clones, and not every one. This table holds around 390,000 clones, 80% to 90% found once. The CDR3 length is 16 residues. From germline, CDR1 is SGHTA and CDR2 FQGNSA. V was pared by 4 bases and J by 4 bases, with 19 bases between. The chain recombines TRBV7-2 with TRBJ1-2; no definite D call. The receptor comes from a woman aged 45-65 years who had recovered from COVID-19. Sequencing used PBMCs or T cells enriched from blood (not recorded which). The CDR3, as DNA: TGTGCCAGCAGCTCATCCGGGGTGGGCCTGAGCTATGGCTACACCTTC. Translation gives CASSSSGVGLSYGYTF.